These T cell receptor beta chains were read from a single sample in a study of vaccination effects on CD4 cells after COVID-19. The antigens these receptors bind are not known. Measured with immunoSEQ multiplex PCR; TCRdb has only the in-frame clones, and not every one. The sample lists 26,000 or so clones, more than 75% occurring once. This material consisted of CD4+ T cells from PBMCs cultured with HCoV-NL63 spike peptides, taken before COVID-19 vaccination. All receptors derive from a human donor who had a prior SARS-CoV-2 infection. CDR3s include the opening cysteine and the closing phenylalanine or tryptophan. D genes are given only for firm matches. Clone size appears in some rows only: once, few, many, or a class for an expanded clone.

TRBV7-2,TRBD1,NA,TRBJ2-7,CASSLDRGGYYEQYF,TGTGCCAGCAGCTTGGACAGGGGTGGTTACTACGAGCAGTACTTC
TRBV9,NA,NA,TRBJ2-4,CASSRGFVGEQYF,TGTGCCAGCAGCAGGGGGTTTGTAGGGGAACAGTACTTC
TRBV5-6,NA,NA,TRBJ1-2,CASSWTRGYGYTF,TGTGCCAGCAGCTGGACCCGGGGGTATGGCTACACCTTC
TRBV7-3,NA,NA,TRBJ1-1,CASSLARGDTEAFF,TGTGCCAGCAGCTTAGCCCGGGGGGACACTGAAGCTTTCTTT
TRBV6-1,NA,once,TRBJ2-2,CASSPLYGELFF,TGTGCCAGCAGTCCCTTGTACGGGGAGCTGTTTTTT
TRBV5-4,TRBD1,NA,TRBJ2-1,CASSLENRGNNEQFF,TGTGCCAGCAGCTTGGAGAACAGGGGCAACAATGAGCAGTTCTTC
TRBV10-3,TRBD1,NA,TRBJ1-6,CAISGTVYNSPLHF,TGTGCCATCAGCGGGACAGTCTATAATTCACCCCTCCACTTT
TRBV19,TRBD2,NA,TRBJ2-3,CASSYPSGSSDTQYF,TGTGCCAGTAGTTACCCTAGCGGGAGCTCAGATACGCAGTATTTT
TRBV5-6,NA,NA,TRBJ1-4,CASSFSRGEKLFF,TGTGCCAGCAGCTTCTCTCGCGGGGAAAAACTGTTTTTT
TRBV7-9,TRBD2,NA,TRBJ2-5,CASSPHSGIQETQYF,TGTGCCAGCAGCCCACATAGCGGGATACAAGAGACCCAGTACTTC